The rows below give T cell receptor beta chains drawn from one sample of a study of blood T cell repertoires in COVID-19. Sequencing used immunoSEQ multiplex PCR; TCRdb keeps in-frame clones, though not all of them. The table lists tens of thousands of clones, roughly 84% of them singletons, with roughly 8.2% in the top ten. The sample was peripheral blood. These receptors all come from a human donor in a cohort sampled during active COVID-19. The CDR3 runs from the conserved cysteine through the conserved F or W. A D gene is named only where the DNA matches it firmly. Clone size is shown for a subset of rows, as once, few, many or a class of expanded clone.

>TRBV15|TRBD1|TRBJ1-5|-
TGTGCCACCAGCTACAGGGGTAGCAATCAGCCCCAGCATTTT
CATSYRGSNQPQHF
>TRBV4-2|-|TRBJ2-2|-
TGTGCCAGCAGCCAAGATTATTGGACTACAACTACCCAGACCGGGGAGCTGTTTTTT
CASSQDYWTTTTQTGELFF
>TRBV7-9|-|TRBJ2-5|-
TGTGCCAGCAGCTTCGGGGGAGAGACCCAGTACTTC
CASSFGGETQYF
>TRBV10-3|TRBD1|TRBJ2-2|-
TGTGCCATCAGAGGACAGGGGGCAACCGGGGAGCTGTTTTTT
CAIRGQGATGELFF
>TRBV7-6|TRBD1|TRBJ2-1|-
TGTGCCAGCAGCTCAGACAGGGGAACTCTCAATGAGCAGTTCTTC
CASSSDRGTLNEQFF
>TRBV12-5|TRBD2|TRBJ2-7|-
TGTGCTAGTGGTTTCCCCCGAAAGGATCGGGAGGGGAGCTCCTACGAGCAGTACTTC
CASGFPRKDREGSSYEQYF
>TRBV5-6|TRBD1|TRBJ1-5|-
TGTGCCAGCAGCACTCGCCGGGACAGGGGTAATAGCCAGCCCCAGCATTTT
CASSTRRDRGNSQPQHF
>TRBV6-2/TRBV6-3|TRBD1|TRBJ2-5|-
TGTGCCAGCAGTACACAGGGGAAGGGGGTCTACCAAGAGACCCAGTACTTC
CASSTQGKGVYQETQYF
>TRBV9|TRBD2|TRBJ2-1|-
TGTGCCAGCAGCGATCATCGGACTAGCGGCCACAATGAGCAGTTCTTC
CASSDHRTSGHNEQFF
>TRBV28|-|TRBJ1-1|-
TGTGCCAGCACCAAGGGCGGGGTTGTTGGGAACACTGAAGCTTTCTTT
CASTKGGVVGNTEAFF
>TRBV19|-|TRBJ1-3|-
TGTGCCAGTAGGGGCGGGTTCTCTGGAAACACCATATATTTT
CASRGGFSGNTIYF
>TRBV12-2|-|TRBJ2-2|few
TGTGCAAGTCGCTCGTTATTCACCGGGGAGCTGTTTTTT
CASRSLFTGELFF
>TRBV6-2/TRBV6-3|-|TRBJ2-1|-
TGTGCCAGCAGCTCCTTGGGGGGAGATGAGCAGTTCTTC
CASSSLGGDEQFF
>TRBV19|-|TRBJ2-7|-
TGTGCCAGTAGTATTCAGGGAGTGGACTACTACGAGCAGTACTTC
CASSIQGVDYYEQYF
>TRBV2|-|TRBJ2-1|-
TGTGCCAGCAGTGAGAGCGGAGTCAAGCAGTTCTTC
CASSESGVKQFF
>TRBV21-1|-|TRBJ2-7|-
TGTGCCAGCACCTCAGAATTCTCCTACGAGCAGTACTTC
CASTSEFSYEQYF
>TRBV11-1|-|TRBJ2-1|-
TGTGCCAGCAGCTTGGGGACAAATGAGCAGTTCTTC
CASSLGTNEQFF
>TRBV7-2|-|TRBJ2-1|once
TGTGCCAGCAGCACCCTGGACTACCCCCGGGAGCAGTTCTTC
CASSTLDYPREQFF
>TRBV20-1|TRBD2|TRBJ2-2|-
TGCAGTGCTAGTCAAGGGACTAGCGATAAGGGGGAGCTGTTTTTT
CSASQGTSDKGELFF
>TRBV20-1|TRBD2|TRBJ2-1|-
TGCAGTGCTAGTGCTCCCCTTAGCGGGAGGGCCCTCGGTGAGCAGTTCTTC
CSASAPLSGRALGEQFF
>TRBV29-1|TRBD1|TRBJ1-4|-
TGCAGCGCTTCGACAGGGCAGGGCGGAAAACTGTTTTTT
CSASTGQGGKLFF
>TRBV28|-|TRBJ2-3|once
TGTGCCAGCAGTTTATATCCGACAGATACGCAGTATTTT
CASSLYPTDTQYF
>TRBV5-1|TRBD2|TRBJ2-1|-
TGCGCCAGCAGCTCAAGGGGCGGGAGGAAAAATGAGCAGTTCTTC
CASSSRGGRKNEQFF
>TRBV5-6|-|TRBJ1-2|-
TGTGCCAGCAGCTTGGAGCGGTTTGGATATGGCTACACCTTC
CASSLERFGYGYTF
>TRBV6-6|-|TRBJ2-1|-
TGTGCCAGCAGTTACGTTGAGAACAATGAGCAGTTCTTC
CASSYVENNEQFF
>TRBV28|TRBD1|TRBJ1-4|-
TGTGCCAGCAGTTCCGAAACCTACACGGACAGGGCGGTACTGTTTTTT
CASSSETYTDRAVLFF
>TRBV6-5|TRBD1|TRBJ2-3|-
TGTGCCAGCAGTTTCCTCGGGACAGGTAGATTAGATACGCAGTATTTT
CASSFLGTGRLDTQYF
>TRBV24-1|-|TRBJ1-1|once
TGTGCCACCAGTGGGATTGGAAACAGGGACACTGAAGCTTTCTTT
CATSGIGNRDTEAFF
>TRBV7-3|TRBD1|TRBJ2-6|-
TGTGCCAGCAGCTTAACGAGGACAGGGGGCCGCTCTGGGGCCAACGTCCTGACTTTC
CASSLTRTGGRSGANVLTF
>TRBV20-1|TRBD1|TRBJ2-7|-
TGCAGTGCTAGTGGGACAGGCTACGAGCAGTACTTC
CSASGTGYEQYF
>TRBV11-3|-|TRBJ2-7|-
TGTGCCAGCAGCTTCGGCGGGCCCTACGAGCAGTACTTC
CASSFGGPYEQYF
>TRBV9|-|TRBJ2-7|few
TGTGCCAGCAGCGTAGCGGCGGGGCAGGTCTACGAGCAGTACTTC
CASSVAAGQVYEQYF
>TRBV6-2/TRBV6-3|-|TRBJ2-5|-
TGTGCCAGCAGTTACACGCGACAGGCAGAGACCCAGTACTTC
CASSYTRQAETQYF
>TRBV6-5|TRBD1|TRBJ1-5|-
TGTGCCAGCAGGACAGGGGTGAATTACAATCAGCCCCAGCATTTT
CASRTGVNYNQPQHF
>TRBV6-2/TRBV6-3|-|TRBJ2-7|few
TGTGCCAGCAGCCACAGGGACTACGAGCAGTACTTC
CASSHRDYEQYF
>TRBV30|-|TRBJ2-5|-
TGTGCCTGGACAGGAAAGGAGACCCAGTACTTC
CAWTGKETQYF
>TRBV15|TRBD2|TRBJ2-7|-
TGTGCCACCAGCAGAGGCCTAGCGGGTCCCTACGAGCAGTACTTC
CATSRGLAGPYEQYF
>TRBV19|-|TRBJ1-3|-
TGTGCCAGTAGTATTCAACAATCGCTAACGCGCCCCGAAGGGGGCTCTGGAAACACCATATATTTT
CASSIQQSLTRPEGGSGNTIYF
>TRBV12-5|-|TRBJ2-4|-
TGTGCTAGTGGTTCGGACTTAGCCAAAAACATTCAGTACTTC
CASGSDLAKNIQYF
>TRBV5-1|-|TRBJ2-5|once
TGCGCCAGCAGCTTGTACGGGAGCGGGGAGACCCAGTACTTC
CASSLYGSGETQYF
>TRBV7-9|-|TRBJ1-1|-
TGTGCCAGCAGCTCGTGGGAGGGCACTGAAGCTTTCTTT
CASSSWEGTEAFF
>TRBV28|-|TRBJ2-1|-
TGTGCCAGCGGGTCCCAGCGGGCATACAATGAGCAGTTCTTC
CASGSQRAYNEQFF
>TRBV27|TRBD2|TRBJ2-7|-
TGTGCCAGCAGACCGACTAGCTATTCCTACGAGCAGTACTTC
CASRPTSYSYEQYF
>TRBV9|TRBD1|TRBJ2-6|-
TGTGCCAGCAGCGATCGACAGGGGGAGGTAACTGGGGCCAACGTCCTGACTTTC
CASSDRQGEVTGANVLTF
>TRBV27|-|TRBJ2-7|-
TGTGCCAGCAGTTTAGGCGGGACTTTTTACGAGCAGTACTTC
CASSLGGTFYEQYF
>TRBV13|TRBD1|TRBJ1-4|-
TGTGCCAGCCGGAATACCGCAGGGGGCGGAGAAAAACTGTTTTTT
CASRNTAGGGEKLFF
>TRBV3-1/TRBV3-2|TRBD1|TRBJ1-1|once
TGTGCCAGCAGCCAACTCCGGGACAGGGGGGGCACTGAAGCTTTCTTT
CASSQLRDRGGTEAFF
>TRBV20-1|-|TRBJ1-1|-
TGCAGTGCTAGTGACAGGTTAGGGGGAACTGAAGCTTTCTTT
CSASDRLGGTEAFF
>TRBV13|-|TRBJ1-1|-
TGTGCCAGCAGCTTACAGGGTCGGATGAACACTGAAGCTTTCTTT
CASSLQGRMNTEAFF
>TRBV7-2|-|TRBJ2-7|-
TGTGCCAGCAGCGCTGGAGGGGGGGCCTACGAGCAGTACTTC
CASSAGGGAYEQYF
>TRBV7-2|-|TRBJ1-3|-
TGTGCCAGCAGCTTAATAGGGGTGGGAAACACCATATATTTT
CASSLIGVGNTIYF
>TRBV2|TRBD1|TRBJ2-7|once
TGTGCCAGCAGACAGGGGGCTGGATACGAGCAGTACTTC
CASRQGAGYEQYF
>TRBV28|-|TRBJ2-6|-
TGTGCCAGCAGTCGGGGCTCTGGGGCCAACGTCCTGACTTTC
CASSRGSGANVLTF